The TCR beta chain described here comes from a study of blood T cell repertoires in COVID-19. Study-level information: Sources were T cells, B-cell-depleted T cells, or PBMCs; the material itself was cDNA or gDNA.

As processed by the authors: Reference gene primer amplification yielded estimated nucleated cell counts. The data were produced by immunoSEQ multiplex PCR, yet TCRdb's version contains in-frame clones alone and is incomplete. V, J and clone size are taken as reported in that table, and D and trimming were inferred from the DNA itself. The table includes about 360,000 clones, approximately 91% detected once. The CDR3 consists of 14 residues. The germline CDR1 and CDR2 sequences are LGHDT and YNNKEL (reference sequence). The V and J ends lost 1 base and 4 bases respectively, with 11 bases between them. Participants had their cohort set by participant-reported clinical history.

This TCR was sampled from a woman aged 40-49 years with acute COVID-19. J is TRBJ2-7 and V is TRBV3-1 (or the pseudogene TRBV3-2); D is possibly TRBD1 (5 bases). The source material was PBMCs or T cells enriched from blood (not recorded which). The CDR3 DNA sequence: TGTGCCAGCAGCCAAGGGTCAGGACAATACGAGCAGTACTTC. Translated, it gives CASSQGSGQYEQYF.